The 5 T cell receptor beta chains below all came from one sample that was sequenced in a study of blood T cells in healthy people across ages. A sample-barcoded 5' primer and a J-beta primer mix were used in a second PCR of about 7 to 11 cycles. TCRdb recomputed calls from the 5' RACE reads with MiXCR, one row per CDR3 protein. This sample has around 940,000 distinct CDR3 sequences; roughly 47% occur once, and the top ten carry about 20%. The material sequenced was blood. Receptors were obtained from a woman aged 55 to 70 in good health.

The chain recombines TRBV4-1 with TRBJ2-7, with D tentatively TRBD1 (6 bases). V was cut by 0 bases and J by 2 bases, with 14 bases left in between. The CDR3 is 16 residues long. The V gene's germline CDR1 is MGHRA and CDR2 YSYEKL. The CDR3 coding sequence is TGCGCCAGCAGCCAAGAGGGGTGGACAGCAGCCTACGAGCAGTACTTC. Residues: CASSQEGWTAAYEQYF.

The chain uses TRBV20-1 and TRBJ2-3; 7 nucleotides agree with TRBD2. Trimming removed 0 bases from V and 4 bases from J; junction bases left unmatched: 7. This CDR3 spans 15 amino acids. CDR1 and CDR2 (germline): DFQATT, SNEGSKA (reference sequence). This CDR3 reads CSARDGGRSADTQYF. The CDR3 DNA reads TGCAGTGCTAGAGATGGCGGGAGATCGGCAGATACGCAGTATTTT.

This clonotype has at least ten counts. The junction does not match germline at one end; this may be a read error. This chain uses TRBV4-3 with TRBJ2-5; D unclear. The CDR3 sequence is 14 residues long. Germline values: CDR1 LGHNA, CDR2 YSLEER. CDR3 region: CASSLSRLQETQYF. As DNA, the CDR3 is TGTGCCAGCAGCTTAAGCAGGCTTCAAGAGACCCAGTACTTC.

This clonotype was detected a few times. This chain connects TRBV6-5 to TRBJ2-7; TRBD2 aligns across 9 bases. V lost 2 bases, J lost 5 bases, and 7 bases stayed unmatched. The germline gives CDR1 MNHEY, CDR2 SVGAGI. The CDR3 contains 15 residues. CDR3 residues: CASSYGAGGIDEQYF. CDR3 bases: TGTGCCAGCAGTTACGGAGCGGGAGGTATCGACGAGCAGTACTTC.

At least ten counts were recorded for this clonotype. V and J are TRBV7-6 and TRBJ2-1, with 10 positions matching TRBD2. V was clipped by 1 base and J by 7 bases; unmatched bases: 4. The V gene's germline CDR1 is SGHVS and CDR2 FNYEAQ. The CDR3 is 15 residues long. CDR3 amino acids: CASSLGGAGGNEQFF. The CDR3 nucleotides read TGTGCCAGCAGCTTAGGGGGAGCGGGAGGGAATGAGCAGTTCTTC.